The present T cell receptor (beta chain) was sequenced within a study of regulatory T cells in long-lasting Graves disease. Background on the study: Over-5-year antithyroid drug use with positive TSH receptor antibodies defined persistent Graves' disease in the study. Study-wide results and limits: Newly diagnosed disease favored TRBV20-1 and TRBJ2-1 over persistent disease. Patients with persistent Graves' had lower TCR diversity than newly diagnosed patients.

The sample's time point: persistent/refractory GD, antithyroid drugs over 5 years with positive TRAb. From RNA extracted from PBMCs, the TCR library was made. Recruitment took place at an endocrinology department in Xi'an, China. V lost 0 bases and J 2 bases, leaving 8 bases between the germline ends. The CDR3 length is 15 residues. CDR1 is SQVTM, CDR2 ANQGSEA, per germline. Arm-PCR of CDR3 regions and iRepertoire HTBI primers were used to build TCR beta libraries. TCRdb ran MiXCR on the multiplex PCR reads and lists one entry per CDR3 protein. The repertoire consists of roughly 450,000 distinct CDR3 sequences, with about 25% occurring once and the leading ten covering roughly a quarter. To note about this clonotype: Its specificity is unknown.

The sample was peripheral blood mononuclear cells (PBMCs), taken when the disease was refractory, from a patient treated with antithyroid drugs. The sequence was obtained from a female donor with Graves disease. This rearrangement joins TRBV29-1 to TRBJ2-6, with D maybe TRBD1 (5 bases). CDR3 nucleotide sequence: TGCAGCGTTGAAGATAGGGGTGCTGGGGCCAACGTCCTGACTTTC. This sequence encodes CSVEDRGAGANVLTF. Supplemented by reference TRBV29-1 and TRBJ2-6, the full variable domain reads SAVISQKPSRDICQRGTSLTIQCQVDSQVTMMFWYRQQPGQSLTLIATANQGSEATYESGFVIDKFPISRPNLTFSTLTVSNMSPEDSSIYLCSVEDRGAGANVLTFGAGSRLTVL.